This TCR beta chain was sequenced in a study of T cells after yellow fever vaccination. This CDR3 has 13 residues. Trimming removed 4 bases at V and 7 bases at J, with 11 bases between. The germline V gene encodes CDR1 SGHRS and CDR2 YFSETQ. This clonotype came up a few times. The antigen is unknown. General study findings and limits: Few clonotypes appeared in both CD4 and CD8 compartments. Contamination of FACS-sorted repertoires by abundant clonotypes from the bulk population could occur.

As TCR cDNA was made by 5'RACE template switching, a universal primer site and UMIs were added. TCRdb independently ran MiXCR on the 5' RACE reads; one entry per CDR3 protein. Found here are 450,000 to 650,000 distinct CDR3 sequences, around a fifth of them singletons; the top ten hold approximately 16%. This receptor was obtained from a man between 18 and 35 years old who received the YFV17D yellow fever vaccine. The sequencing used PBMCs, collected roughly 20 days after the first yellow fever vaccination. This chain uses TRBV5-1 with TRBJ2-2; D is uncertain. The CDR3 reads CASSHGRDGELFF. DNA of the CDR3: TGCGCCAGCAGCCACGGACGAGACGGGGAGCTGTTTTTT.